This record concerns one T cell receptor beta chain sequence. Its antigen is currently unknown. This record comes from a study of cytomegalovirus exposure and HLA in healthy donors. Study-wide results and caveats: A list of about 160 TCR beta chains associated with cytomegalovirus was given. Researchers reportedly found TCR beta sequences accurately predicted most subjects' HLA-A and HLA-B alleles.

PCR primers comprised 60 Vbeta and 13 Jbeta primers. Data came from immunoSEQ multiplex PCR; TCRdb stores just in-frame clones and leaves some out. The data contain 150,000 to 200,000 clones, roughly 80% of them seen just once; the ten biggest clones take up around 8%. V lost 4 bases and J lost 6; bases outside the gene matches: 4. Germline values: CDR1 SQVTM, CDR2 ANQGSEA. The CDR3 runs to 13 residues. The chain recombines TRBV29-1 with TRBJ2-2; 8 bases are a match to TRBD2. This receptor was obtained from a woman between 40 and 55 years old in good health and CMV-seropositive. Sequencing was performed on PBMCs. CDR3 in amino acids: CSVVAGGAGELFF. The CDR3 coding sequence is TGCAGCGTTGTGGCGGGAGGAGCCGGGGAGCTGTTTTTT.